Listed below are T cell receptor beta chains from one sample, sequenced in a study of T-cell memory formation after mild COVID-19. In TCRdb, the 5' RACE reads were re-called with MiXCR into one record per CDR3 protein. This sample carries about 560,000 distinct CDR3 sequences, roughly a fifth of them seen once, and the ten largest clones take approximately 8%. The material sequenced was PBMCs or a T cell subset sorted from them (not recorded which). The receptors originated from an adult woman who had mild COVID-19 (a few samples of this study predate the infection). Cell type and time point are not known. Each CDR3 is given with its conserved first and last residue. D genes are given only for firm matches. Not every row has a clone size; where given, it reads once, few, many or a size class.

>NA|TRBV5-1|TRBJ2-7|16|NA
TGCGCCAGCAGCTTGGAACCACAGGGATTCACCTACGAGCAGTACTTC
CASSLEPQGFTYEQYF
>NA|TRBV7-8|TRBJ2-5|18|TRBD2
TGTGCCAGCAGTACCCCGGTTAGCGGGAGTCGGTGGCAAGAGACCCAGTACTTC
CASSTPVSGSRWQETQYF
>NA|TRBV7-9|TRBJ2-7|15|TRBD2
TGTGCCAGCAGCTTAGGTCGCGGGGGGGCCTACGAGCAGTACTTC
CASSLGRGGAYEQYF
>few|TRBV4-2|TRBJ2-7|13|TRBD2
TGTGCCAGCGCGGGGGACGTCGCCTACGAGCAGTACTTC
CASAGDVAYEQYF
>NA|TRBV6-5|TRBJ2-1|16|NA
TGTGCCAGCAGTTACTCGGGTAAATACTCCTACAATGAGCAGTTCTTC
CASSYSGKYSYNEQFF
>NA|TRBV29-1|TRBJ2-2|12|NA
TGCAGCGTTTCCCCCAGGCCCGGGGAGCTGTTTTTT
CSVSPRPGELFF
>few|TRBV12-3/TRBV12-4|TRBJ1-2|14|NA
TGTGCCAGCAGTCCAGACCCCACAGGGCATGGCTACACCTTC
CASSPDPTGHGYTF
>NA|TRBV19|TRBJ1-2|12|NA
TGTGCCAGTAGCTCACCCCAGGAAAGCTACACCTTC
CASSSPQESYTF
>few|TRBV20-1|TRBJ1-2|14|TRBD1
TGCAGTGCTAGACACCCGACAGGGAACTATGGCTACACCTTC
CSARHPTGNYGYTF
>NA|TRBV3-1|TRBJ2-3|15|NA
TGTGCCAGCAGGTTCTCCATGGACGCGACAGATACGCAGTATTTT
CASRFSMDATDTQYF
>NA|TRBV5-1|TRBJ2-7|16|TRBD1
TGCGCCAGCAGCAGGACAGGGTTGCAGTTTGGGTACGAGCAGTACTTC
CASSRTGLQFGYEQYF
>few|TRBV19|TRBJ1-4|14|NA
TGTGCCAGTAGTATAGTAGGCTATGATGAAAAACTGTTTTTT
CASSIVGYDEKLFF